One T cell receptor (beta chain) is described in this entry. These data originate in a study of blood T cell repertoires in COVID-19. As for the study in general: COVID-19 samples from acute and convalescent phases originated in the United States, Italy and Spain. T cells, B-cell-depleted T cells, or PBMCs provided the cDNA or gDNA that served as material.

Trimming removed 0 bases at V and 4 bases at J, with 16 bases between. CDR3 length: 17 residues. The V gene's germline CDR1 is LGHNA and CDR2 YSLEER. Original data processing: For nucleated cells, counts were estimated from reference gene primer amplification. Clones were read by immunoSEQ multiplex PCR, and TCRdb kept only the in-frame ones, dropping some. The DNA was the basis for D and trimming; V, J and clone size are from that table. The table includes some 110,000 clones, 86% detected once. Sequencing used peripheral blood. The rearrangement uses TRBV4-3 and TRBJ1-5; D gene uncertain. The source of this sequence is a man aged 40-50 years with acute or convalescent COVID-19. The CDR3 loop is CASSQDLRDPRNQPQHF. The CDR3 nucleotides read TGCGCCAGCAGCCAAGATTTGAGGGATCCCCGAAATCAGCCCCAGCATTTT.